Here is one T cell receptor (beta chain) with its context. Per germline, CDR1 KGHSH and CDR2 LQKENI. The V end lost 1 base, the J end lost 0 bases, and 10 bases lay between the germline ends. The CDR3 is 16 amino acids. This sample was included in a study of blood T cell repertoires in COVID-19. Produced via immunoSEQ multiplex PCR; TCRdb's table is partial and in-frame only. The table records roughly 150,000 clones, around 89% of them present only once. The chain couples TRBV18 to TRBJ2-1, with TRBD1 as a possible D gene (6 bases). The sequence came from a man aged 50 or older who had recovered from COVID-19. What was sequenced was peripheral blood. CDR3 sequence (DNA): TGTGCCAGCTCACCACTTGTACAGGGCTCCTACAATGAGCAGTTCTTC. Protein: CASSPLVQGSYNEQFF.